This T cell receptor beta chain was observed in a study of T cell responses to AZD1222 COVID-19 vaccine. Germline V gene data show CDR1 as KGHDR and CDR2 as SFDVKD. With V trimmed by 4 bases and J by 6 bases, 5 bases remained unmatched. The CDR3 contains 15 residues. The assay was immunoSEQ multiplex PCR, and TCRdb's table has in-frame clones only and misses some. The table lists some 110,000 clones, 85% to 90% of them singletons, with about 4.3% in the top ten. The receptor was isolated from an adult who received the AZD1222 COVID-19 vaccine. V usage is TRBV24-1 and J usage is TRBJ2-3; 11 bases fit TRBD1. The specimen comprised peripheral blood, sampled 28 days after the second AZD1222 dose. CDR3 region: CATSDPGQGVDTQYF. In DNA, the CDR3 is TGTGCCACCAGTGACCCGGGACAGGGGGTCGATACGCAGTATTTT.